The 22 T cell receptor beta chains reported below all come from one sample, sequenced in a study of CD8+ T cells in alopecia areata. Treatment described: oral pan-JAK inhibitor, 5-10 mg twice daily. Extracted RNA was reverse transcribed, and the resulting cDNA served as sequencing template. This table comes from immunoSEQ multiplex PCR, and its TCRdb copy is limited to in-frame clones, with some not included. The sample has some 210,000 clones; under 70% are singletons. The material sequenced was CD4+ T cells sorted from blood, taken at approximately week 44, from a patient treated with tofacitinib. These receptors originate from a human donor with alopecia areata.

The rearrangement uses TRBV18 and TRBJ1-4; D perhaps matches TRBD1 (5 bases). There are 13 residues in the CDR3. V gave up 4 bases and J gave up 12 bases, with 15 bases separating them. Germline CDR1 and CDR2: KGHSH and LQKENI. Written as DNA, the CDR3 is TGTGCCAGCTCACTCATGGGAAGAGGGGAACTGTTTTTT. Amino acid sequence: CASSLMGRGELFF.

This clone appeared once. J is TRBJ1-1 and V is TRBV30; a weak D match, TRBD1 (6 bases). CDR3 size: 13 residues. Germline loops: CDR1 GTSNPN, CDR2 SVGIG (reference sequence). Deletions cut 2 bases from V and 7 bases from J, with 14 bases between. CDR3 DNA sequence: TGTGCCTGGAGTTCAGGGGCTGGCGATGAAGCTTTCTTT. Its protein is CAWSSGAGDEAFF.

This clone was seen more than once but under ten times. J is TRBJ2-6 and V is TRBV5-4, with D unresolved. The CDR3 sequence is 14 residues long. Trimming left V 2 bases short and J 0 bases short, with 3 bases between. CDR1 SGHNT and CDR2 YYREEE come from the germline V gene (reference sequence). The CDR3 sequence is CASSFGSGANVLTF. CDR3 DNA sequence: TGTGCCAGCAGCTTCGGCTCTGGGGCCAACGTCCTGACTTTC. Full variable domain (remainder filled in from reference TRBV5-4 and TRBJ2-6): ETGVTQSPTHLIKTRGQQVTLRCSSQSGHNTVSWYQQALGQGPQFIFQYYREEENGRGNFPPRFSGLQFPNYSSELNVNALELDDSALYLCASSFGSGANVLTFGAGSRLTVL.

The genes are TRBV4-3 and TRBJ2-7, with D possibly being TRBD1 (5 bases). Germline V CDR1 and CDR2: LGHNA, YSLEER. V lost 1 base, J lost 3 bases, and 19 bases lay in between. The CDR3 has 17 residues. Here the CDR3 reads CASSQGLGQGTSYEQYF. CDR3 DNA: TGCGCCAGCAGCCAAGGATTGGGCCAGGGAACCAGCTACGAGCAGTACTTC.

The chain employs TRBV10-2 and TRBJ2-7; the D gene could be TRBD1 or TRBD2 (6 bases each). This CDR3 region has 15 residues. Trimming left V 3 bases short and J 4 bases short, with 16 bases between. Per germline, CDR1 WSHSY and CDR2 SAAADI. CDR3 bases: TGCGCCAGCAGTGATTATACAGGGAGGTGGTACGAGCAGTACTTC. The encoded protein is CASSDYTGRWYEQYF.

The chain recombines TRBV7-2 with TRBJ1-5; D unclear. CDR3 length equals 14 residues. The germline V and J ends were trimmed by 1 base and 6 bases, with 10 bases remaining between them. Germline CDR1 reads SGHTA; CDR2 reads FQGNSA. The CDR3 region has the DNA TGTGCCAGCAGCTTAGATAGGGCCCTTCAGCCCCAGCATTTT. Amino acid sequence: CASSLDRALQPQHF. The whole variable domain, filled in from reference TRBV7-2 and TRBJ1-5, reads GAGVSQSPSNKVTEKGKDVELRCDPISGHTALYWYRQSLGQGLEFLIYFQGNSAPDKSGLPSDRFSAERTGGSVSTLTIQRTQQEDSAVYLCASSLDRALQPQHFGDGTRLSIL.

J is TRBJ2-5 and V is TRBV6-1; 12 nucleotides align to TRBD1. The junction had 7 bases not matched to a gene; V was cut back by 6 bases and J by 5 bases. The CDR3 spans 15 residues. CDR1 is MNHNS and CDR2 is SASEGT in the germline V gene. The CDR3 sequence: CASSSRDRGLETQYF. In nucleotides, the CDR3 is TGTGCCAGCAGCTCCCGGGACAGGGGGCTGGAGACCCAGTACTTC.

The V gene is TRBV29-1, the J gene TRBJ2-6, with TRBD1 matching over 10 bases. Germline V lookup: CDR1 SQVTM, CDR2 ANQGSEA. CDR3 length: 14 amino acids. The trim removed 8 bases at V and 6 bases at J, leaving 7 bases unmatched. CDR3 in amino acids: CSIQDRGQANVLTF. The CDR3 DNA reads TGCAGCATCCAAGACAGGGGGCAGGCCAACGTCCTGACTTTC.

In its sample, this clone was seen a few times. The chain combines TRBV13 with TRBJ1-2; 10 nucleotides align to TRBD1. This CDR3 contains 15 residues. Germline V CDR1 and CDR2: PRHDT, FYEKMQ (reference sequence). After removal of 4 bases from V and 8 bases from J, the junction contained 10 bases not matched to a gene. CDR3 amino acids: CASSSRQGAFIGYTF. The CDR3 nucleotides are TGTGCCAGCAGCTCTCGACAGGGGGCGTTTATCGGCTACACCTTC. The complete variable domain, with remaining parts taken from reference TRBV13 and TRBJ1-2, reads AAGVIQSPRHLIKEKRETATLKCYPIPRHDTVYWYQQGPGQDPQFLISFYEKMQSDKGSIPDRFSAQQFSDYHSELNMSSLELGDSALYFCASSSRQGAFIGYTFGSGTRLTVV.

This chain links TRBV29-1 with TRBJ1-2; TRBD1 might be the D (5 bases). CDR3 length: 12 amino acids. The V gene's germline CDR1 is SQVTM and CDR2 ANQGSEA. Trimming removed 6 bases from V and 6 bases from J, with 14 bases in between. CDR3 protein: CSVLGGSDGYTF. The CDR3 bases are TGCAGCGTCCTGGGGGGTTCCGATGGCTACACCTTC.

This chain connects TRBV7-3 to TRBJ2-1; 9 nucleotides match TRBD1. J lost 5 bases, V lost 6 bases, and 11 bases had no gene match. This CDR3 is 16 amino acids long. Germline CDR1 SGHTA, CDR2 FQGTGA. This CDR3 is CASRRLQGAMDNEQFF. As DNA, the CDR3 is TGTGCCAGCAGGCGACTACAGGGGGCTATGGACAATGAGCAGTTCTTC.

The CDR3 sequence: CASSLGPEETQYF. The CDR3 DNA follows: TGTGCCAGCAGCCTCGGACCGGAGGAGACCCAGTACTTC. The V call is TRBV5-6, the J call TRBJ2-5; no clear D. The CDR3 has 13 residues. With 4 bases removed from V and 5 bases from J, the gap between germline ends came to 12 bases. Germline assignment: CDR1 SGHDT and CDR2 YYEEEE. The whole variable domain, filled in from reference TRBV5-6 and TRBJ2-5, reads DAGVTQSPTHLIKTRGQQVTLRCSPKSGHDTVSWYQQALGQGPQFIFQYYEEEERQRGNFPDRFSGHQFPNYSSELNVNALLLGDSALYLCASSLGPEETQYFGPGTRLLVL.

This clone was seen a handful of times. The rearrangement joins TRBV5-1 to TRBJ2-1; D gene unclear. With 6 bases removed from V and 7 bases from J, the gap between germline ends came to 11 bases. This CDR3 region has 12 residues. Germline assignment: CDR1 SGHRS and CDR2 YFSETQ. DNA for the CDR3: TGCGCCAGCAATAAGGTCCCGAATGAGCAGTTCTTC. Translating it yields CASNKVPNEQFF.

The gene calls are TRBV29-1 and TRBJ2-5; D might be TRBD2 (7 bases). V lost 4 bases, J lost 2 bases, and 11 bases lay in between. The CDR3 consists of 13 residues. The germline gives CDR1 SQVTM, CDR2 ANQGSEA. The DNA for the CDR3 is TGCAGCGTTGCTAGGGGGGGGCAAGAGACCCAGTACTTC. Its protein product is CSVARGGQETQYF.

This clone was counted a few times. V and J are TRBV19 and TRBJ1-4; D is possibly TRBD1 (5 bases). Trimming took off 7 bases at V and 5 bases at J, with 17 bases between the two ends. This CDR3 comprises 15 residues. In germline, CDR1 is LNHDA, CDR2 SQIVND (reference sequence). CDR3 DNA: TGTGCCAGTATGCGGCTGGGAAAGGGGAATGAAAAACTGTTTTTT. Encoded protein: CASMRLGKGNEKLFF.

The chain is built from TRBV27 and TRBJ1-2; 7 positions match TRBD1. Germline CDR1 reads MNHEY; CDR2 reads SMNVEV (reference sequence). V lost 4 bases to trimming and J lost 1 base; unmatched junction nucleotides: 6. There are 15 residues in the CDR3. CDR3 amino acids: CASSSQGGFNYGYTF. The CDR3 DNA reads as TGTGCCAGCAGTTCTCAGGGGGGGTTTAACTATGGCTACACCTTC.

The rearrangement links TRBV29-1 to TRBJ2-7; 7 positions agree with TRBD1. Unmatched junction bases numbered 1, after V lost 0 bases and J lost 2 bases. Germline V lookup: CDR1 SQVTM, CDR2 ANQGSEA. The CDR3 length is 13 residues. The CDR3 region has the DNA TGCAGCGTTGAAGAACAGGGGACCTACGAGCAGTACTTC. Protein product: CSVEEQGTYEQYF.

The gene calls are TRBV9 and TRBJ2-2; D uncertain. The length of the CDR3 is 16 residues. Germline CDR1 is SGDLS and CDR2 is YYNGEE. V gave up 0 bases and J gave up 2 bases, with 11 bases separating them. CDR3 loop: CASSVGLDFNTGELFF. Written as DNA, the CDR3 is TGTGCCAGCAGCGTAGGTCTAGACTTCAACACCGGGGAGCTGTTTTTT.

This CDR3 reads CAWGTPRGANYGYTF. The CDR3 region has the DNA TGTGCCTGGGGGACCCCCCGCGGGGCTAACTATGGCTACACCTTC. V usage is TRBV30 and J usage is TRBJ1-2; maybe TRBD1 (5 bases). The CDR3 sequence is 15 residues long. The V end lost 5 bases, the J end lost 0 bases, and 16 bases lay between the germline ends. Germline V lookup: CDR1 GTSNPN, CDR2 SVGIG (reference sequence). Using reference TRBV30 and TRBJ1-2 for the parts outside the CDR3, the full variable domain is SQTIHQWPATLVQPVGSPLSLECTVEGTSNPNLYWYRQAAGRGLQLLFYSVGIGQISSEVPQNLSASRPQDRQFILSSKKLLLSDSGFYLCAWGTPRGANYGYTFGSGTRLTVV.

Concerning this clone itself: Other DNA sequences in the same sample also yield this CDR3. The chain couples TRBV29-1 to TRBJ2-2; D may be TRBD1 (5 bases). There are 13 residues in the CDR3. Germline lookup yields CDR1 SQVTM and CDR2 ANQGSEA. Trimming stripped 3 bases from V and 2 bases from J, with 7 bases between. The CDR3 DNA reads TGCAGCGTTGACAGGGATAACACCGGGGAGCTGTTTTTT. This translates into CSVDRDNTGELFF.

This clone was seen a single time. This chain uses TRBV29-1 with TRBJ1-1; 7 bases align to TRBD1. Germline CDR1 is SQVTM and CDR2 is ANQGSEA. After removal of 6 bases from V and 3 bases from J, the junction contained 10 bases not matched to a gene. This CDR3 comprises 14 residues. CDR3 loop: CSVRTTGQYTEAFF. CDR3 bases: TGCAGCGTCAGAACAACGGGACAGTACACTGAAGCTTTCTTT.

This clone was detected a few times. This sequence joins TRBV29-1 and TRBJ1-6, with 7 bases aligning to TRBD1. The CDR3 covers 13 residues. Per germline, CDR1 SQVTM and CDR2 ANQGSEA. Trimming took 0 bases from V and 10 from J; bases not matched to a gene: 3. The CDR3: CSVEEGGGSPLHF. DNA of the CDR3: TGCAGCGTTGAAGAAGGAGGGGGCTCACCCCTCCACTTT.